This T cell receptor beta chain is drawn from a study of T cell responses to AZD1222 COVID-19 vaccine (dated by TCRdb to about 2021). Concerning the study at large: AZD1222 recipients with second doses at about 4 weeks or about 12 weeks were pooled, because spike-specific TCR depth and breadth did not differ between schedules. A total of 233 trial participants underwent TCR sequencing, of whom 207 received two doses of AZD1222 and about 25 received two doses of the MenACWY control vaccine. Trial participants were enrolled by age into 18-55, 56-69 and 70-plus year subgroups, with approximately 160, 26 and 62 TCR-sequenced participants respectively. What the work shows at the level of the full study, not this receptor alone: Because no day 14 peak-response samples were available, repertoires were characterized only after the peak T cell response. Epitopes outside the regions mutated in the B.1.351 and B.1.1.7 variants were reportedly recognized by nearly half of the unique spike-specific TCRs. Participants were mostly white British and included more females than males, and it was suggested by the authors that clonal diversity may have been underestimated. Conclusions about previously exposed vaccinees are limited, since just six or seven AZD1222 recipients were seropositive for SARS-CoV-2 at baseline. After two AZD1222 doses, spike-specific TCR breadth and depth were significantly higher than at day 0 and than in MenACWY recipients. The whole spike protein was spanned by vaccine-associated CD4 TCRs, and dominant responses were seen in regions 160-218 and 743-854. The 56-69-year group was small, and its depth increase did not reach significance, likely because of low power.

The CDR3 regions of human TCRbeta chains were analyzed by immunosequencing. Concerning the study's data processing: TCRs in the repertoires were compared against a reference library of SARS-CoV-2-specific TCRs that had been generated with the MIRA antigen-specificity platform. Breadth was defined as the fraction of unique TCRs that were SARS-CoV-2-associated, and depth was defined as the fraction of total T cells that were SARS-CoV-2-associated. Using the MIRA data, each spike-specific TCR was assigned both to the spike region to which the TCR was reactive and to a CD4 or CD8 class. Log10-transformed breadth and depth values were compared by one-way ANOVA with Sidak's multiple comparisons tests. Not all clones reach the TCRdb copy of this immuneACCESS table, which keeps in-frame sequences only. Checked studies attribute under half of the gap to unresolved V genes and leave the rest unexplained. V, J and clone size were drawn from that table, and D and trimming were deduced from the DNA. This sample holds approximately 110,000 clones; around 94% were observed only once. Of the sample, roughly 2% falls within the top ten clones.

The time point label here, explained by the study, means: baseline before first vaccination. The vaccinee samples were drawn from two UK trials, COV001 and COV002, one of which was a single-blind randomized controlled phase 2/3 trial testing AZD1222 (ChAdOx1 nCoV-19) in healthy adults. For TCRbeta chain sequencing, PBMC samples from trial participants were taken at day 0 and at day 28 after the second dose. For this chain, trimming is 4 bases at the V end and 2 bases at the J end, and the number of junction bases without a gene match is 4. For CDR1 and CDR2, the germline V gene (reference sequence) lists LGHDT and YNNKEL. Including the terminal cysteine and phenylalanine, the CDR3 comprises 14 residues. Kept here is only the CDR3 DNA, which spans 42 bases and is read in frame from base 1. On this clone itself: This clone's antigen is unknown. Base qualities were left out, and no much larger clone turns up one base away.

The sample in question was peripheral blood, obtained on day 0 of AZD1222 vaccination. The rearranged segments are TRBV3-1 (or the pseudogene TRBV3-2) and TRBJ1-1, and 7 junction bases match TRBD1. The receptor comes from an adult in good health. DNA sequence: TGTGCCAGCAGCCTCAGAGGGGGCAACACTGAAGCTTTCTTT. The translation is CASSLRGGNTEAFF.